These 19 T cell receptor beta chains were sequenced from one sample in a study of blood T cell repertoires in COVID-19. Using immunoSEQ multiplex PCR, the repertoire was profiled, and TCRdb retains in-frame clones only, with some absent. Among about 400,000 clones listed, approximately 90% were seen once. Sequencing used peripheral blood. The receptors shown here come from a woman aged 25 to 45 with acute or convalescent COVID-19.

The gene calls are TRBV14 and TRBJ1-4, with D possibly matching TRBD1 (5 bases). V lost 0 bases and J 1 base, leaving 9 bases between the germline ends. The germline V gene has CDR1 SGHDN and CDR2 FVKESK. CDR3 size: 16 residues. CDR3 DNA sequence: TGTGCCAGCAGCCAAGATTTCGGGGGAACTAATGAAAAACTGTTTTTT. Its translation is CASSQDFGGTNEKLFF.

The chain recombines TRBV2 with TRBJ2-7; the match to TRBD1 covers 12 bases. V shed 8 bases and J 6 bases; nucleotides not matched to a gene: 5. The CDR3 is made up of 13 amino acids. Germline CDR1 and CDR2: SNHLY and FYNNEI. The CDR3 is CASGDRGLGEQYF. CDR3 in DNA: TGTGCCAGCGGGGACAGGGGGCTCGGCGAGCAGTACTTC.

This chain uses TRBV29-1 with TRBJ2-2; TRBD1 is a possible D gene (6 bases). Deletions cut 0 bases from V and 5 bases from J, with 22 bases between. Germline CDR1 reads SQVTM; CDR2 reads ANQGSEA. This CDR3 region has 18 residues. The CDR3 reads CSVEDLRPTGHGTGELFF. CDR3 coding DNA: TGCAGCGTTGAAGATCTTAGGCCCACAGGGCATGGGACCGGGGAGCTGTTTTTT.

The chain couples TRBV7-2 to TRBJ2-5; the match to TRBD1 covers 10 bases. Germline V CDR1 and CDR2: SGHTA, FQGNSA. J was trimmed by 5 bases and V by 0 bases; bases with no gene match: 9. This CDR3 is built from 17 residues. In DNA, the CDR3 is TGTGCCAGCAGCTTAGCCGACAGGGGGCTATTCTGGGAGACCCAGTACTTC. Encoded protein: CASSLADRGLFWETQYF.

The rearrangement uses TRBV21-1 and TRBJ1-4; the table gives TRBD1 as D, unverified against the DNA. TRBV21-1 is noted as a pseudogene. The CDR3 contains 15 residues. In nucleotides, the CDR3 is TGTGCCAGCAGCGGCCGACAGGGAGCTAATGAAAAACTGTTTTTT. This sequence encodes CASSGRQGANEKLFF.

The chain couples TRBV21-1 to TRBJ1-4. TRBV21-1 represents a pseudogene. The CDR3 consists of 16 residues. The CDR3 bases are TGTGCCAGCAGCAAAGCGCACGGGGGTGATAATGAAAAACTGTTTTTT. Its translation is CASSKAHGGDNEKLFF.

V and J are TRBV28 and TRBJ1-5; D is perhaps TRBD1 (5 bases). Germline V gene lookup returns CDR1 MDHEN and CDR2 SYDVKM. V lost 6 bases and J lost 3, with 12 bases in between. CDR3 size: 14 residues. The CDR3 nucleotides read TGTGCCAGCAGGGACACCAGCACCAATCAGCCCCAGCATTTT. This translates into CASRDTSTNQPQHF.

This chain connects TRBV6-5 to TRBJ1-2; the D gene is possibly TRBD1 (6 bases). The V gene's germline CDR1 is MNHEY and CDR2 SVGAGI. There are 15 residues in the CDR3. V was pared by 5 bases and J by 0 bases, with 13 bases between. CDR3 loop: CASSRGQNSNYGYTF. CDR3 nucleotides: TGTGCCAGCAGTCGAGGACAGAATTCTAACTATGGCTACACCTTC.

This chain uses TRBV18 with TRBJ1-2, with 9 bases that match TRBD1. Germline CDR1 and CDR2: KGHSH and LQKENI. The V segment lost 6 bases and the J segment 6 bases; nucleotides outside the gene matches: 11. The CDR3 spans 15 residues. CDR3 in amino acids: CASSLVGQGYDGYTF. The CDR3 DNA reads as TGTGCCAGCTCGCTCGTGGGACAGGGTTACGATGGCTACACCTTC.

This sequence joins TRBV5-1 and TRBJ1-1, with D uncertain. V gave up 4 bases and J gave up 0 bases, with 22 bases separating them. Germline assignment: CDR1 SGHRS and CDR2 YFSETQ. This CDR3 comprises 18 residues. CDR3 bases: TGCGCCAGCAGCCCCACCCGGGTATATACTCAGATGAACACTGAAGCTTTCTTT. It yields the protein CASSPTRVYTQMNTEAFF.

The chain employs TRBV28 and TRBJ1-1; maybe TRBD1 (5 bases). The ends were cut back, 5 bases at V and 6 bases at J, with 16 bases in the middle. The germline V gene encodes CDR1 MDHEN and CDR2 SYDVKM. The length of the CDR3 is 14 residues. The CDR3 nucleotides are TGTGCCAGCAGTCCAGCGGGACCGAGGGCTGAAGCTTTCTTT. Protein product: CASSPAGPRAEAFF.

V usage is TRBV30 and J usage is TRBJ2-1; TRBD2 matches at 8 bases. With 4 bases clipped from V and 0 bases from J, the junction kept 8 bases outside the gene matches. The length of the CDR3 is 16 residues. Germline CDR1 and CDR2: GTSNPN and SVGIG (reference sequence). CDR3 nucleotide sequence: TGTGCCTGGACCAGGGCGGGGGGACGCTCCTACAATGAGCAGTTCTTC. This gives the protein CAWTRAGGRSYNEQFF. Filled out from reference TRBV30 and TRBJ2-1, the complete variable domain reads SQTIHQWPATLVQPVGSPLSLECTVEGTSNPNLYWYRQAAGRGLQLLFYSVGIGQISSEVPQNLSASRPQDRQFILSSKKLLLSDSGFYLCAWTRAGGRSYNEQFFGPGTRLTVL.

This clone was recorded many times. The genes are TRBV6-2 or TRBV6-3 and TRBJ1-4, with D possibly matching TRBD1 (5 bases). V was shortened by 6 bases and J by 4 bases, with 15 bases between the two germline ends. The CDR3 contains 15 residues. The V gene's germline CDR1 is MNHEY and CDR2 SVGEGT. CDR3 nucleotide sequence: TGTGCCAGCAGCCCCCCGGGGAGGGGTAATGAAAAACTGTTTTTT. Translation: CASSPPGRGNEKLFF.

This clone occurred once. The chain uses TRBV6-4 and TRBJ2-3; 9 nucleotides match TRBD2. The germline CDR1 and CDR2 sequences are MRHNA and SNTAGT. The V segment lost 6 bases and the J segment 2 bases; nucleotides outside the gene matches: 6. This CDR3 contains 15 residues. The CDR3 DNA sequence: TGTGCCAGCAGCAAGCGGGGGGATGACACAGATACGCAGTATTTT. As protein: CASSKRGDDTDTQYF.

The genes are TRBV5-4 and TRBJ1-1; a weak D match, TRBD1 (5 bases). Germline assignment: CDR1 SGHNT and CDR2 YYREEE (reference sequence). The V and J ends lost 0 bases and 0 bases respectively, with 15 bases between them. The CDR3 is 17 residues long. For the CDR3, the DNA is TGTGCCAGCAGCTTGGGGTTAGGCAGGGAGGTGAACACTGAAGCTTTCTTT. Protein product: CASSLGLGREVNTEAFF.

CDR3 coding DNA: TGTGCTAGTGGTTTGGGGCATTCTAATTCACCCCTCCACTTT. Its protein is CASGLGHSNSPLHF. The chain employs TRBV12-5 and TRBJ1-6; D is uncertain. V dropped 1 base and J dropped 6 bases, with 7 bases sitting between them. The CDR3 runs 14 residues. Germline V gene lookup returns CDR1 LGHNT and CDR2 FRNRAP.

The chain uses TRBV6-2 or TRBV6-3 and TRBJ1-5; D ambiguous. Germline CDR1 reads MNHEY; CDR2 reads SVGEGT. V dropped 5 bases and J dropped 7 bases, with 9 bases sitting between them. The CDR3 totals 12 residues. The CDR3 DNA reads as TGTGCCAGCAGTAGAGGGCCGCAGCCCCAGCATTTT. Protein product: CASSRGPQPQHF.

The rearrangement uses TRBV28 and TRBJ1-2, with 8 positions matching TRBD1. The length of the CDR3 is 15 residues. The germline gives CDR1 MDHEN, CDR2 SYDVKM. V trimming: 2 bases; J trimming: 8 bases; junction bases outside the gene matches: 10. CDR3 sequence: CASSLPDRGWLGYTF. The CDR3 region has the DNA TGTGCCAGCAGTTTACCTGACAGGGGATGGTTAGGCTACACCTTC.

V and J are TRBV27 and TRBJ2-2; tentative D call: TRBD1 (6 bases). From germline, CDR1 is MNHEY and CDR2 SMNVEV (reference sequence). This CDR3 is built from 15 residues. With 2 bases removed from V and 1 base from J, the gap between germline ends came to 8 bases. This CDR3 reads CASSLTGLNTGELFF. The CDR3, as DNA: TGTGCCAGCAGTTTAACAGGGCTGAACACCGGGGAGCTGTTTTTT.